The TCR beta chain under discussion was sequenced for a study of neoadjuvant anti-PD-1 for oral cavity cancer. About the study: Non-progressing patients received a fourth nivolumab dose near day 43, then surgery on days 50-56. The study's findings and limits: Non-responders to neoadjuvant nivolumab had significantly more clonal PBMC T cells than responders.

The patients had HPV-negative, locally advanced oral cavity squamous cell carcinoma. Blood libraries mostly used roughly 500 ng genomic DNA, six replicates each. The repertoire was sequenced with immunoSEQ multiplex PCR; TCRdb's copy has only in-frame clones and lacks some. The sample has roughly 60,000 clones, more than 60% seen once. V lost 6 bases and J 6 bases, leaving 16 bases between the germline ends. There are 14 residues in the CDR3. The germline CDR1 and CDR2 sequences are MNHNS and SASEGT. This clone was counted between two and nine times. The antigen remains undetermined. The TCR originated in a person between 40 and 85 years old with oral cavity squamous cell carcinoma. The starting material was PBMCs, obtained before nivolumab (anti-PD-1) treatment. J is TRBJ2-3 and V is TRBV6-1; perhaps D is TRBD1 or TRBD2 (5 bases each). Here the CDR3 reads CASRDPGRRDTQYF. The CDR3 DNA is TGTGCCAGCAGGGATCCGGGGCGGCGGGATACGCAGTATTTT.